This TCR beta chain was obtained from a study of blood T cell repertoires in COVID-19. Study-level background: Spain, Italy and the United States supplied samples that represented acute and convalescent COVID-19. PBMCs, B-cell-depleted T cells, or T cells provided the cDNA or gDNA that made up the material.

Only one count was recorded for this clone. Per the original methods: Quantification of nucleated cells was approximated via reference gene primer amplification. Here immunoSEQ multiplex PCR was the method, and the copy in TCRdb shows in-frame clones only, minus some. V and J calls plus clone size are reproduced from that table; the DNA served to infer D and trimming. The sample records some 200,000 clones, 70% to 90% being singletons. This receptor was obtained from an elderly woman with acute or convalescent COVID-19. Sequencing was carried out using peripheral blood.

The CDR3 region has the DNA TGCGCCAGCAGCCAAGAGAGTTCCGGGGAGGGGCACTATGGCTACACCTTC. Translated: CASSQESSGEGHYGYTF. The chain couples TRBV4-1 to TRBJ1-2, with D possibly being TRBD1 (5 bases). The germline V and J ends were trimmed by 0 bases and 3 bases, with 17 bases remaining between them. The CDR3 covers 17 residues. Germline CDR1 and CDR2: MGHRA and YSYEKL.